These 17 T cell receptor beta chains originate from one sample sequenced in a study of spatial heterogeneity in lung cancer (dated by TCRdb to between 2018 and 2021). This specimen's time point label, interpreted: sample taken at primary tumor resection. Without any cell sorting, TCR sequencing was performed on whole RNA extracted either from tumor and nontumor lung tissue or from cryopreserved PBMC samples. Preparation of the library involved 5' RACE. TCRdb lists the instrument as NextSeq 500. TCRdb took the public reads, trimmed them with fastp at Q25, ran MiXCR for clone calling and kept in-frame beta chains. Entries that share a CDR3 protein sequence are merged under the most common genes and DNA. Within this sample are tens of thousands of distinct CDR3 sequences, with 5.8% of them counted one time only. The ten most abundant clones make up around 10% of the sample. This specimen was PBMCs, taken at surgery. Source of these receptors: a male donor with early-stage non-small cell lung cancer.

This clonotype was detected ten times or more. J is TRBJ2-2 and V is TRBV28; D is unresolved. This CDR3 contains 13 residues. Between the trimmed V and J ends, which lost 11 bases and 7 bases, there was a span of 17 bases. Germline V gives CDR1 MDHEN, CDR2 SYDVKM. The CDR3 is CASVADQGGELFF. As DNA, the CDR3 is TGTGCCTCCGTAGCTGATCAAGGCGGGGAGCTGTTTTTT.

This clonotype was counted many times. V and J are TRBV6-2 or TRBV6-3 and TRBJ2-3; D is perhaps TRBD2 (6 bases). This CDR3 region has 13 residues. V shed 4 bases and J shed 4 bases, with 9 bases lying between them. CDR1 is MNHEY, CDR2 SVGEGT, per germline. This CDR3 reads CASSWRGPDTQYF. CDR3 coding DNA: TGTGCCAGCAGTTGGAGGGGTCCAGATACGCAGTATTTT.

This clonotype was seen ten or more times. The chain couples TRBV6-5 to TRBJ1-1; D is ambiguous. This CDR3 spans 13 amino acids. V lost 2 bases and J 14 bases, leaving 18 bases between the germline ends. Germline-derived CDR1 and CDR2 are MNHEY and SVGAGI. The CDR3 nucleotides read TGTGCCAGCAGTTACGGGCCGAGGTTCTTAGTATTCTTT. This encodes CASSYGPRFLVFF.

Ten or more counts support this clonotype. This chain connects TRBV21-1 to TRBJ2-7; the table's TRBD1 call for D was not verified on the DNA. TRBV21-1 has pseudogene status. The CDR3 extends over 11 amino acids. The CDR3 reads CASSNNRDRIF. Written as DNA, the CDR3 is TGTGCCAGCAGCAACAACCGGGACAGGATCTTC.

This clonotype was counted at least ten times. The CDR3 nucleotides read TGTGCCACCAGACGGGACAGGGATAACTATGGCTACACCTTC. Translation gives CATRRDRDNYGYTF. The rearrangement links TRBV15 to TRBJ1-2; 9 bases match TRBD1. Germline V gives CDR1 LNHNV, CDR2 YYDKDF (reference sequence). CDR3 length: 14 amino acids. With V trimmed by 6 bases and J by 1 base, 3 bases remained unmatched. The full variable domain, its missing parts supplied by reference TRBV15 and TRBJ1-2, is DAMVIQNPRYQVTQFGKPVTLSCSQTLNHNVMYWYQQKSSQAPKLLFHYYDKDFNNEADTPDNFQSRRPNTSFCFLDIRSPGLGDTAMYLCATRRDRDNYGYTFGSGTRLTVV.

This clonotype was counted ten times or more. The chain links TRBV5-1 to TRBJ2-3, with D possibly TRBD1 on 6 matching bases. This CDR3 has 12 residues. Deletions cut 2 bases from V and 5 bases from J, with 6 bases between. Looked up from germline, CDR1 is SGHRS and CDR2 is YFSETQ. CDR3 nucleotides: TGCGCCAGCAGCTTACAGGGAGATACGCAGTATTTT. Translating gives CASSLQGDTQYF.

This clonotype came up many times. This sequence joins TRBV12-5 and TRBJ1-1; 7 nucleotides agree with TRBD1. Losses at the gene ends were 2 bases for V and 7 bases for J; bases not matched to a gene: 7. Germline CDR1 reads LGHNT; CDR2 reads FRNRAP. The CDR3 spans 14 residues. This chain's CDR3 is CASGLRTGGGEAFF. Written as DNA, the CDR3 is TGTGCTAGTGGTTTGCGGACAGGTGGAGGTGAAGCTTTCTTT.

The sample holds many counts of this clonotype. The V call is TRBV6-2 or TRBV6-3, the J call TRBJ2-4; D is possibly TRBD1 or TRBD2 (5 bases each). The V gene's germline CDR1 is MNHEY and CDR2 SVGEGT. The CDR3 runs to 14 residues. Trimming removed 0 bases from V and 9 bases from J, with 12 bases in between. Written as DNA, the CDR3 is TGTGCCAGCAGTTACTCGAGAGGGGTGGGCATTCAGTACTTC. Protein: CASSYSRGVGIQYF.

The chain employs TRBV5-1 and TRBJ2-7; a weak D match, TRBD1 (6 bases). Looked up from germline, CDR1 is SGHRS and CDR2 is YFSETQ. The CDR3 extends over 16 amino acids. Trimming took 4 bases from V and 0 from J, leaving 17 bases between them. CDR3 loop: CASSILTGGSSYEQYF. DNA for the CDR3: TGCGCCAGCAGCATACTGACAGGTGGAAGCTCCTACGAGCAGTACTTC.

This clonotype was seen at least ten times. The CDR3 sequence: CASSRLVGDTQYF. The CDR3 DNA reads TGTGCCAGCTCGCGACTAGTAGGTGATACGCAGTATTTT. The rearrangement uses TRBV18 and TRBJ2-3; D is perhaps TRBD2 (6 bases). V lost 6 bases and J 6 bases, leaving 13 bases between the germline ends. Germline CDR1 reads KGHSH; CDR2 reads LQKENI. The CDR3 is 13 residues long. Drawing the rest from reference TRBV18 and TRBJ2-3, the complete variable domain is NAGVMQNPRHLVRRRGQEARLRCSPMKGHSHVYWYRQLPEEGLKFMVYLQKENIIDESGMPKERFSAEFPKEGPSILRIQQVVRGDSAAYFCASSRLVGDTQYFGPGTRLTVL.

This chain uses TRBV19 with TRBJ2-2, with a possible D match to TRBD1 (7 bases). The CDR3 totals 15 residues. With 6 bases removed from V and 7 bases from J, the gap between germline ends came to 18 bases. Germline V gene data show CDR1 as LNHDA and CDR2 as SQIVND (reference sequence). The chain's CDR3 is CASRTGTAGYGELFF. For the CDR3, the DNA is TGTGCCAGTAGGACCGGGACAGCGGGCTACGGGGAGCTGTTTTTT.

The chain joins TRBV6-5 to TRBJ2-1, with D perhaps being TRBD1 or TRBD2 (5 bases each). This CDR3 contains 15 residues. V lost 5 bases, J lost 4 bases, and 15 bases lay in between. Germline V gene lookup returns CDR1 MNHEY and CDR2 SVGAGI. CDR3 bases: TGTGCCAGCAGTCCGGACACGGGAACGTACAATGAGCAGTTCTTC. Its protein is CASSPDTGTYNEQFF.

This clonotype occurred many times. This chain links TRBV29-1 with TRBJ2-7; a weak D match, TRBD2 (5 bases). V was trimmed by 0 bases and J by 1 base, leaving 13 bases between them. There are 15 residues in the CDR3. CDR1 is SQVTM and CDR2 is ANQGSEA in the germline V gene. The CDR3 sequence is CSVEDRMEASYEQYF. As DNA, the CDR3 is TGCAGCGTTGAAGATAGGATGGAGGCATCCTACGAGCAGTACTTC.

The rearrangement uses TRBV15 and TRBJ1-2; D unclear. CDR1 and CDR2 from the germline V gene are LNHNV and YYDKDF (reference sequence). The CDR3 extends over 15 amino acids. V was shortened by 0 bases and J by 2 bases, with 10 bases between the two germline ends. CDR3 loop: CATSRDGPANYGYTF. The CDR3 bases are TGTGCCACCAGCAGAGATGGGCCAGCCAACTATGGCTACACCTTC.

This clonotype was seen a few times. The CDR3 bases are TGTGCCAGCAGCGTTCAGACTAGCGGATACACAGATACGCAGTATTTT. It specifies CASSVQTSGYTDTQYF. This chain uses TRBV7-9 with TRBJ2-3; 9 nucleotides line up with TRBD2. V lost 5 bases to trimming and J lost 2 bases; unmatched junction nucleotides: 8. This CDR3 has 16 amino acids. The germline V gene has CDR1 SEHNR and CDR2 FQNEAQ (reference sequence).

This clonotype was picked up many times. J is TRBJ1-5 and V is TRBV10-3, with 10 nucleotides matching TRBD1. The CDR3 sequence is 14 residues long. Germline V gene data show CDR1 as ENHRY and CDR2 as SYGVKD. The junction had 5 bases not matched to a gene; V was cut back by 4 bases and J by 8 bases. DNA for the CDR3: TGTGCCATCAGTGTAGGGACAGGGGATAAGCCCCAGCATTTT. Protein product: CAISVGTGDKPQHF.

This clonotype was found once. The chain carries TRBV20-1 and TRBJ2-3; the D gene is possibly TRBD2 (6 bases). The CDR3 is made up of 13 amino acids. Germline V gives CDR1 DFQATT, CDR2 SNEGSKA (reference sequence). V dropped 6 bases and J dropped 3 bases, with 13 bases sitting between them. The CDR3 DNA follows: TGCAGTGCCAGAAGGGCGGGGACAGATACGCAGTATTTT. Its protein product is CSARRAGTDTQYF.